Presented here are 3 T cell receptor beta chains from one specimen sequenced in a study of CD8 T cells in ankylosing spondylitis. Study observations and caveats: Seven to nine highly homologous variants formed a TCR beta motif that appeared characteristic of ankylosing spondylitis blood.

Their antigen targets remain unknown. TCRdb ran MiXCR on the 5' RACE reads and lists one entry per CDR3 protein. Among about 220,000 distinct CDR3 sequences listed, 6% to 8.5% were seen once. The specimen was blood, either unsorted or a sorted T cell fraction (not recorded which). The receptor set was obtained from a male donor with ankylosing spondylitis.

This clonotype showed up many times. The chain couples TRBV12-3 or TRBV12-4 to TRBJ1-3; D is uncertain. There are 14 residues in the CDR3. The V and J ends lost 6 bases and 0 bases respectively, with 9 bases between them. CDR3 sequence (DNA): TGTGCCAGCAGGTCCGGGAGCTCTGGAAACACCATATATTTT. It specifies CASRSGSSGNTIYF.

Many counts were recorded for this clonotype. The gene calls are TRBV2 and TRBJ2-1; 7 nucleotides agree with TRBD2. CDR3 size: 15 residues. J was trimmed by 8 bases and V by 0 bases; bases with no gene match: 7. Germline V gives CDR1 SNHLY, CDR2 FYNNEI. CDR3 loop: CASSEAQARGYEQFF. CDR3 in DNA: TGTGCCAGCAGTGAAGCGCAGGCGCGGGGGTATGAGCAGTTCTTC.

This clonotype was detected many times. The rearrangement joins TRBV19 to TRBJ2-7; D call uncertain. Germline CDR1 is LNHDA and CDR2 is SQIVND (reference sequence). The CDR3 runs to 14 residues. V lost 5 bases and J 2 bases, leaving 13 bases between the germline ends. CDR3 nucleotide sequence: TGTGCCAGTAGTCTGCGGCAGAGTACCTACGAGCAGTACTTC. This sequence encodes CASSLRQSTYEQYF.